This T cell receptor beta chain stems from a study of control samples from healthy donors and cancer patients. This CDR3 is built from 12 residues. Germline CDR1 KGHSH, CDR2 LQKENI. V lost 2 bases, J lost 1 base, and 2 bases lay in between. Regarding this clone: Other DNA variants within this sample encode the same CDR3.

Data came from immunoSEQ multiplex PCR; TCRdb stores just in-frame clones and leaves some out. Among around 170,000 clones listed, around 90% were seen once. This TCR derives from a woman aged 45-65 years in good health. The sequenced sample was blood. The chain couples TRBV18 to TRBJ1-1; D unresolved. The CDR3 DNA sequence: TGTGCCAGCTCACCAGGGAACACTGAAGCTTTCTTT. Protein sequence: CASSPGNTEAFF.